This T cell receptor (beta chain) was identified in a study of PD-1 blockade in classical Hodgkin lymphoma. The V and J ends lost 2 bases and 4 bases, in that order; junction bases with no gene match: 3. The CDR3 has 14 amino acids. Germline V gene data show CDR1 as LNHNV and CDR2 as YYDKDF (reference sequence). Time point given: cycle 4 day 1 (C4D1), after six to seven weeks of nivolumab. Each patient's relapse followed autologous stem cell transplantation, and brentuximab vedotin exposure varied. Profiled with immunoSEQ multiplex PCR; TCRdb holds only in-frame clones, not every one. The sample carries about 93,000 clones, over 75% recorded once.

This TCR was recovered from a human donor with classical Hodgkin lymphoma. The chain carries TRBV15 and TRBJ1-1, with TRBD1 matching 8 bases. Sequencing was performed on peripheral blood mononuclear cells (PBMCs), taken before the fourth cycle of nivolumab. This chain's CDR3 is CATSRQGATTEAFF. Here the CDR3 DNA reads TGTGCCACCAGCAGACAGGGGGCGACCACTGAAGCTTTCTTT.